One sample yielded the 31 T cell receptor beta chains listed below, sequenced in a study of T cells in Graves' hyperthyroidism and ophthalmopathy (dated by TCRdb to the late 2010s). The protocol used for the library was multiplex PCR. The sample was run on an Illumina HiSeq 2000. TCR beta CDR3 regions were amplified from RNA transcripts. The TCR CDR3 was subjected to a first round of RT-PCR using the HTBI primer set and the Qiagen OneStep RT-PCR kit. TCRdb reprocessing: public reads trimmed at Q25 with fastp, clones called with MiXCR, in-frame beta chains kept. Under each unique CDR3 protein, matching rows form one entry showing the most common genes and DNA. In all, the sample holds a few hundred thousand distinct CDR3 sequences, and about 14% of those were seen once. Roughly a fifth of the sample is in the top ten clones. Sequencing was performed on blood. These receptors originate from a woman in her 30s with Graves' ophthalmopathy.

This clonotype came up many times. The chain uses TRBV25-1 and TRBJ2-7; 8 bases match TRBD1. Germline values: CDR1 MGHDK, CDR2 SYGVNS. The CDR3 loop spans 14 amino acids. V lost 5 bases and J lost 4; bases outside the gene matches: 7. CDR3 coding DNA: TGTGCCAGCAGTCAAGACAGGGGTGGTTACGAGCAGTACTTC. Protein: CASSQDRGGYEQYF.

This clonotype was counted many times. The chain is built from TRBV2 and TRBJ2-7; D may be TRBD2 (5 bases). Trimming removed 2 bases at V and 5 bases at J, with 13 bases between. Per the germline V gene, CDR1 is SNHLY and CDR2 is FYNNEI. The CDR3 length is 14 residues. CDR3 region: CASSEWSSVDEQYF. The DNA for the CDR3 is TGTGCCAGCAGTGAATGGAGTAGCGTCGACGAGCAGTACTTC.

In this sample, this clonotype turned up many times. V usage is TRBV13 and J usage is TRBJ2-3, with unresolved D. This CDR3 has 15 amino acids. The ends were cut back, 2 bases at V and 4 bases at J, with 13 bases in the middle. Germline CDR1 PRHDT, CDR2 FYEKMQ (reference sequence). The DNA of the CDR3 is TGTGCCAGCAGCTTATCGTCCGCAGAGGCAGATACGCAGTATTTT. This sequence encodes CASSLSSAEADTQYF.

In this sample, this clonotype turned up many times. The chain recombines TRBV20-1 with TRBJ1-4, with D perhaps TRBD1 (5 bases). V was trimmed by 5 bases and J by 8 bases, leaving 21 bases between them. Looked up from germline, CDR1 is DFQATT and CDR2 is SNEGSKA (reference sequence). The CDR3 is 15 residues long. The CDR3 DNA sequence: TGCAGTGCTTCAAACCCGGGACTCCTCGTCGAAAAACTGTTTTTT. It is translated as CSASNPGLLVEKLFF.

This clonotype has ten or more counts. V and J are TRBV6-1 and TRBJ2-2, with D possibly matching TRBD1 (5 bases). The V end was cut by 7 bases, the J end by 3 bases, with 12 bases between. The CDR3 consists of 14 residues. CDR1 is MNHNS and CDR2 is SASEGT in the germline V gene. CDR3 bases: TGTGCCAGCACTCGCAGGGCCGACACCGGGGAGCTGTTTTTT. This codes for CASTRRADTGELFF.

In its sample, this clonotype was seen many times. The chain couples TRBV6-1 to TRBJ2-7, with TRBD2 identical over 7 bases. The CDR3 is 15 residues long. J gave up 6 bases and V 6 bases, and 14 bases lay outside the gene matches. Germline loops: CDR1 MNHNS, CDR2 SASEGT. The CDR3 reads CASSLDGRVRGEQYF. The CDR3 DNA follows: TGTGCCAGCAGCCTCGATGGGAGGGTTCGAGGCGAGCAGTACTTC.

This clonotype was observed a few times. The chain carries TRBV5-1 and TRBJ1-3; D is undetermined. There are 18 residues in the CDR3. Germline V lookup: CDR1 SGHRS, CDR2 YFSETQ. The V gene lost 1 base and the J gene lost 0 bases, with 17 bases spanning the gap. The DNA for the CDR3 is TGCGCCAGCAGCTTGACACCCGAAGGCGCCTTCTCTGGAAACACCATATATTTT. Encoded protein: CASSLTPEGAFSGNTIYF.

On this clonotype: A much larger clone is a single base away; this may be a read error. The chain couples TRBV6-1 to TRBJ1-5; no clear D gene. This CDR3 spans 12 amino acids. The V gene's germline CDR1 is MNHNS and CDR2 SASEGT. CDR3 sequence (DNA): TGTGCCAGCAGCCAAGTTATCCAGCTCCAGCATTTT. Amino acids: CASSQVIQLQHF.

This clonotype was seen once. This clone may be a read error of a much larger clone one base away. The J gene is TRBJ2-1, the V gene TRBV6-1; 14 positions agree with TRBD2. The J call may be faulty, since TRBJ2-7 better matches the DNA end. Germline V gives CDR1 MNHNS, CDR2 SASEGT. The CDR3 sequence is 16 residues long. The CDR3 bases are TGTGCCAGCAGGGGGACTAGCGGGAGTTCCTACAATGAGCAGTACTTC. It encodes CASRGTSGSSYNEQYF.

This clonotype has at least ten counts. V is TRBV6-2 or TRBV6-3 and J is TRBJ1-1, with unresolved D. CDR3 length: 16 amino acids. In germline, CDR1 is MNHEY, CDR2 SVGEGT. Trimming cost V 2 bases and J 1 base, with 14 bases left between them. CDR3 in amino acids: CASSYGLGRQNTEAFF. CDR3 DNA: TGTGCCAGCAGTTACGGACTAGGCAGGCAGAACACTGAAGCTTTCTTT.

This clonotype was found many times. The chain combines TRBV12-3 or TRBV12-4 with TRBJ1-5; D not certain. The germline V and J ends were trimmed by 11 bases and 4 bases, with 15 bases remaining between them. The CDR3 is 13 amino acids. In DNA, the CDR3 is TGTGCCTCGGCGGGGTTCATGAATCAGCCCCAGCATTTT. Translated, it gives CASAGFMNQPQHF.

This clonotype was seen many times. The J gene is TRBJ2-7, the V gene TRBV6-1; unclear D gene. CDR1 MNHNS and CDR2 SASEGT come from the germline V gene. The CDR3 runs 14 residues. Trimming cost V 5 bases and J 0 bases, with 11 bases left between them. The CDR3 nucleotides are TGTGCCAGCAGTTACTTGGCCTCCTCCTACGAGCAGTACTTC. Its protein product is CASSYLASSYEQYF.

This clonotype has more than one count but fewer than ten. The chain joins TRBV4-1 to TRBJ1-2, with D uncertain. Trimming shortened V by 1 base and J by 7 bases, and 13 bases separated the two germline ends. The CDR3 is made up of 14 amino acids. CDR1 MGHRA and CDR2 YSYEKL come from the germline V gene. The CDR3 region is CASSQAGGVGGYTF. The CDR3 bases are TGCGCCAGCAGCCAAGCCGGTGGAGTAGGTGGCTACACCTTC.

This clonotype was detected ten times or more. This chain uses TRBV28 with TRBJ1-1; D unclear. In germline, CDR1 is MDHEN, CDR2 SYDVKM. With 5 bases removed from V and 6 bases from J, the gap between germline ends came to 13 bases. The CDR3 loop spans 13 amino acids. The chain's CDR3 is CASSLVGGPEAFF. CDR3 DNA: TGTGCCAGCAGTCTCGTAGGAGGCCCTGAAGCTTTCTTT.

This clonotype was picked up a small number of times. The chain recombines TRBV7-9 with TRBJ2-5; 8 nucleotides align to TRBD1. This CDR3 region has 16 residues. Germline trimming cut 0 bases from V and 4 bases from J; bases unmatched to any gene: 7. Germline lookup yields CDR1 SEHNR and CDR2 FQNEAQ (reference sequence). DNA of the CDR3: TGTGCCAGCAGCTTAGCAGGGACAGGACGGGGAGAGACCCAGTACTTC. Translation gives CASSLAGTGRGETQYF. The whole variable domain, remainder taken from reference TRBV7-9 and TRBJ2-5, is DTGVSQNPRHKITKRGQNVTFRCDPISEHNRLYWYRQTLGQGPEFLTYFQNEAQLEKSRLLSDRFSAERPKGSFSTLEIQRTEQGDSAMYLCASSLAGTGRGETQYFGPGTRLLVL.

The CDR3 protein is CASSEGAGLASLLRQETQYF. The CDR3 nucleotides read TGTGCCAGCAGTGAAGGGGCCGGCCTAGCTAGCCTCCTCAGACAAGAGACCCAGTACTTC. The chain combines TRBV6-2 or TRBV6-3 with TRBJ2-5; D is perhaps TRBD1 or TRBD2 (5 bases each). The CDR3 extends over 20 amino acids. Germline lookup yields CDR1 MNHEY and CDR2 SVGEGT. Trimming removed 5 bases at V and 2 bases at J, with 30 bases between.

The chain combines TRBV7-2 with TRBJ2-3, with TRBD2 identical over 7 bases. The CDR3 covers 15 residues. V was clipped by 0 bases and J by 4 bases; unmatched bases: 4. From germline, CDR1 is SGHTA and CDR2 FQGNSA. DNA for the CDR3: TGTGCCAGCAGCTTAGCGGCGGGGGAGGCAGATACGCAGTATTTT. Protein sequence: CASSLAAGEADTQYF. The entire variable domain, with the rest obtained from reference TRBV7-2 and TRBJ2-3, is as follows: GAGVSQSPSNKVTEKGKDVELRCDPISGHTALYWYRQSLGQGLEFLIYFQGNSAPDKSGLPSDRFSAERTGGSVSTLTIQRTQQEDSAVYLCASSLAAGEADTQYFGPGTRLTVL.

There are many counts of this clonotype. V usage is TRBV7-9 and J usage is TRBJ1-2; weak D call: TRBD1 (6 bases). Germline V gene data show CDR1 as SEHNR and CDR2 as FQNEAQ (reference sequence). Trimming stripped 1 base from V and 2 bases from J, with 14 bases between. The CDR3 extends over 16 amino acids. CDR3 DNA sequence: TGTGCCAGCAGCTTAGGATCTTGGGGACAAAACTATGGCTACACCTTC. This encodes CASSLGSWGQNYGYTF.

The CDR3 DNA reads TGCGCCAACGCCCTCGGGGAGGGGGCAGGGCAGCCCCAGCATTTT. Its protein product is CANALGEGAGQPQHF. V usage is TRBV4-1 and J usage is TRBJ1-5; 7 positions match TRBD1. V shed 10 bases, J shed 7 bases, and the junction held 16 bases outside the gene matches. The length of the CDR3 is 15 residues. Germline V gene data show CDR1 as MGHRA and CDR2 as YSYEKL.

In this sample, this clonotype turned up many times. The chain carries TRBV20-1 and TRBJ1-2; unclear D gene. The CDR3 has 12 amino acids. Germline CDR1 reads DFQATT; CDR2 reads SNEGSKA (reference sequence). Trimming took off 7 bases at V and 4 bases at J, with 13 bases between the two ends. CDR3 coding DNA: TGCAGTGTCGCGGGTTTTGGCTATGGCTACACCTTC. Residues: CSVAGFGYGYTF.

This clonotype was recorded at least ten times. The chain recombines TRBV20-1 with TRBJ2-1; D possibly matches TRBD1 or TRBD2 (5 bases each). CDR3 length equals 16 residues. V was shortened by 0 bases and J by 2 bases, with 14 bases between the two germline ends. CDR1 and CDR2 (germline): DFQATT, SNEGSKA (reference sequence). In nucleotides, the CDR3 is TGCAGTGCTAGAGAAAAACCGGGACGGACCTACAATGAGCAGTTCTTC. Amino acid sequence: CSAREKPGRTYNEQFF.

This clonotype was counted at least ten times. V usage is TRBV28 and J usage is TRBJ1-2; possibly TRBD1 for D (5 bases). V gave up 8 bases and J gave up 4 bases, with 17 bases separating them. Germline V CDR1 and CDR2: MDHEN, SYDVKM. The CDR3 covers 14 residues. The chain's CDR3 is CASSRVQRGYGYTF. CDR3 bases: TGTGCCAGCTCACGCGTGCAGAGGGGCTATGGCTACACCTTC.

This clonotype was picked up many times. This sequence joins TRBV7-9 and TRBJ1-1, with 7 bases identical to TRBD1. The CDR3 contains 16 residues. V trimming: 3 bases; J trimming: 0 bases; junction bases outside the gene matches: 7. Germline V lookup: CDR1 SEHNR, CDR2 FQNEAQ (reference sequence). The CDR3 loop reads CASSLRGQNMNTEAFF. The CDR3 DNA reads as TGTGCCAGCAGCTTGAGGGGACAGAACATGAACACTGAAGCTTTCTTT. Full variable domain (outside the CDR3, taken from reference TRBV7-9 and TRBJ1-1): DTGVSQNPRHKITKRGQNVTFRCDPISEHNRLYWYRQTLGQGPEFLTYFQNEAQLEKSRLLSDRFSAERPKGSFSTLEIQRTEQGDSAMYLCASSLRGQNMNTEAFFGQGTRLTVV.

This chain connects TRBV9 to TRBJ2-3; 9 bases map to TRBD2. CDR1 and CDR2 from the germline V gene are SGDLS and YYNGEE. The CDR3 is 16 amino acids. J was trimmed by 2 bases and V by 1 base; bases with no gene match: 5. CDR3 coding DNA: TGTGCCAGCAGCGTAAGGCGGGGGGGTATCACAGATACGCAGTATTTT. Translated: CASSVRRGGITDTQYF.

This clonotype was counted many times. The chain has TRBV7-3 and TRBJ2-1, with D possibly matching TRBD1 (6 bases). CDR3 length: 14 residues. Per germline, CDR1 SGHTA and CDR2 FQGTGA. V lost 5 bases to trimming and J lost 5 bases, with 13 bases between them. The CDR3 loop is CASSDNGQNNEQFF. The CDR3 nucleotides are TGTGCCAGCAGCGACAACGGACAGAACAATGAGCAGTTCTTC.

This clonotype was found many times. CDR3 bases: TGTGCCAGCAGCTTAGGGCCAGGGGGGAACACTGAAGCTTTCTTT. It codes for CASSLGPGGNTEAFF. The rearrangement joins TRBV11-2 to TRBJ1-1; 7 bases are a match to TRBD1. Germline-derived CDR1 and CDR2 are SGHAT and FQNNGV. The V gene end was trimmed by 1 base and the J gene end by 1 base; junction bases not matched to a gene: 3. There are 15 residues in the CDR3.

This clonotype was observed at least ten times. The chain joins TRBV6-1 to TRBJ2-5; TRBD1 matches at 10 bases. Trimming removed 11 bases from V and 4 bases from J; junction bases left unmatched: 7. The CDR3 runs 13 residues. CDR1 and CDR2 from the germline V gene are MNHNS and SASEGT. The CDR3 spells CAVGTGERETQYF. CDR3 nucleotides: TGTGCCGTCGGGACAGGGGAGAGAGAGACCCAGTACTTC.

This clonotype was observed many times. The chain links TRBV7-2 to TRBJ2-7; 8 nucleotides line up with TRBD1. Germline-derived CDR1 and CDR2 are SGHTA and FQGNSA. This CDR3 spans 15 amino acids. V was pared by 3 bases and J by 4 bases, with 8 bases of the junction left unmatched. The CDR3, as DNA: TGTGCCAGCAGCTTTGCACAGGGGGGTGGATACGAGCAGTACTTC. Its protein product is CASSFAQGGGYEQYF.

This clonotype was counted many times. The chain joins TRBV11-1 to TRBJ2-1; 10 nucleotides align to TRBD1. The CDR3 runs 15 residues. The germline V gene encodes CDR1 SGHAT and CDR2 FQDESV (reference sequence). With V trimmed by 5 bases and J by 2 bases, 3 bases remained unmatched. The CDR3 reads CASSVGTGAYNEQFF. CDR3 nucleotides: TGTGCCAGCAGCGTAGGGACAGGGGCCTACAATGAGCAGTTCTTC.

The table lists this clonotype with many counts. The J gene is TRBJ2-5, the V gene TRBV18; D is perhaps TRBD1 or TRBD2 (5 bases each). This CDR3 region has 15 residues. Germline CDR1 reads KGHSH; CDR2 reads LQKENI. Trimming removed 6 bases at V and 0 bases at J, with 14 bases between. This CDR3 is CASSQYKGHQETQYF. The CDR3 nucleotides read TGTGCCAGCTCCCAATATAAGGGACACCAAGAGACCCAGTACTTC.

This clonotype came up many times. The chain employs TRBV12-3 or TRBV12-4 and TRBJ2-5, with TRBD1 matching over 7 bases. CDR3 size: 13 residues. V lost 5 bases, J lost 5 bases, and 5 bases stayed unmatched. The CDR3 sequence is CASSVQGLETQYF. The CDR3 bases are TGTGCCAGCAGTGTACAGGGGTTGGAGACCCAGTACTTC.